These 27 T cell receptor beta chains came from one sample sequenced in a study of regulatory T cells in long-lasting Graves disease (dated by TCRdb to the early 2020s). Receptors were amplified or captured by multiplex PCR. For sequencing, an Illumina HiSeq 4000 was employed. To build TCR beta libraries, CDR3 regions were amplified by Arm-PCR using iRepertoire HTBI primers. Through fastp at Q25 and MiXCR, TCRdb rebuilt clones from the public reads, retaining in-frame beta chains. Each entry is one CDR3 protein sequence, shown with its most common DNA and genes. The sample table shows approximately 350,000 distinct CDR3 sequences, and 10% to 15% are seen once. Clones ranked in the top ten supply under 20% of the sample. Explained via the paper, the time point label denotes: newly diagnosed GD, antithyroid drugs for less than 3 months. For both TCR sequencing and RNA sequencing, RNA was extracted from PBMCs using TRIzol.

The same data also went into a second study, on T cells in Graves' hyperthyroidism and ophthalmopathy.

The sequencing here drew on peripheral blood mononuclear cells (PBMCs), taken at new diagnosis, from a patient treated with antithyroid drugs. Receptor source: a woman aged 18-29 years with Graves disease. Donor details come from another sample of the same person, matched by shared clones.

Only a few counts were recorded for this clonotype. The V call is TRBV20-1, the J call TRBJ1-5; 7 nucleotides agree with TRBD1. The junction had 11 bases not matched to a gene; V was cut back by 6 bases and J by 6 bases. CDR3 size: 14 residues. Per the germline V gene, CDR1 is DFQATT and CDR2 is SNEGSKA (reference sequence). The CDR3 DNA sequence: TGCAGTGCCCCGTTACAGGGGCAGGTTCAGCCCCAGCATTTT. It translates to CSAPLQGQVQPQHF.

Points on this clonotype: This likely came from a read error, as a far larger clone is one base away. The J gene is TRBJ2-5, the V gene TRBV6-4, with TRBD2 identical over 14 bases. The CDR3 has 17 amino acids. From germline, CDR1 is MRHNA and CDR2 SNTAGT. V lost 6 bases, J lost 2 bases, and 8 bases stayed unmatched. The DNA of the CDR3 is TGTGCCAGCAGCGAGGGACTAGCGGGAGCGGGGCAAGAGACCCAGTACTTC. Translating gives CASSEGLAGAGQETQYF.

This chain's CDR3 is CASSTPGTSTDTQYF. The CDR3 DNA sequence: TGTGCCAGTAGTACGCCGGGGACTAGCACAGATACGCAGTATTTT. V and J are TRBV19 and TRBJ2-3; TRBD2 might be the D (6 bases). This CDR3 spans 15 amino acids. Per the germline V gene, CDR1 is LNHDA and CDR2 is SQIVND (reference sequence). Trimming took 4 bases from V and 0 from J, leaving 11 bases between them.

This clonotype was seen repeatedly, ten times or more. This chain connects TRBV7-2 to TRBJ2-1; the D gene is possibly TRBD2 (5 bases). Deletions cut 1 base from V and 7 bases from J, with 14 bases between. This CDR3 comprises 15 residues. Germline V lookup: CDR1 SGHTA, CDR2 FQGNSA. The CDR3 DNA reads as TGTGCCAGCAGCTTAGAGGCGGGCCTTCGAAATGAGCAGTTCTTC. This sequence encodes CASSLEAGLRNEQFF.

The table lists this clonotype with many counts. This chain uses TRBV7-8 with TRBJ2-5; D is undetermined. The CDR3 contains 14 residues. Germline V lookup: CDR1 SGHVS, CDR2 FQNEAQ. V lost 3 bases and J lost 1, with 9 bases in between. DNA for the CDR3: TGTGCCAGCAGCTTGACGGTCTCCCAAGAGACCCAGTACTTC. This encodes CASSLTVSQETQYF.

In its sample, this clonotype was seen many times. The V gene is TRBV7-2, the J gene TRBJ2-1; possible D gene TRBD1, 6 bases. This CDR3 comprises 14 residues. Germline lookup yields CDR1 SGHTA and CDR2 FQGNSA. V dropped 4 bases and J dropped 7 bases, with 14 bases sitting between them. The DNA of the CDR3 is TGTGCCAGCAGCTACATCAGGGGTCAGAATGAGCAGTTCTTC. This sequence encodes CASSYIRGQNEQFF.

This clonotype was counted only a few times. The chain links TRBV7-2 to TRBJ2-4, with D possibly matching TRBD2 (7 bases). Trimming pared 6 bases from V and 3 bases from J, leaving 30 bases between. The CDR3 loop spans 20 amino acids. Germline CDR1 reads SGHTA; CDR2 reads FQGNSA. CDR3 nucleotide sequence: TGTGCCAGCAGAATGGGATTGGCGGGGGCGACGATACCCGGCAAAAACATTCAGTACTTC. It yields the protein CASRMGLAGATIPGKNIQYF.

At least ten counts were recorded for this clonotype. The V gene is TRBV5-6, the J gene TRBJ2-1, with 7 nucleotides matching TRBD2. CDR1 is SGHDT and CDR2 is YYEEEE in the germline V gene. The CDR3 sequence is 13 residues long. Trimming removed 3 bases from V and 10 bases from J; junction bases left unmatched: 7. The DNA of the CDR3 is TGTGCCAGCAGCTGGACTAGTGGCTCCGAGCAGTTCTTC. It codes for CASSWTSGSEQFF.

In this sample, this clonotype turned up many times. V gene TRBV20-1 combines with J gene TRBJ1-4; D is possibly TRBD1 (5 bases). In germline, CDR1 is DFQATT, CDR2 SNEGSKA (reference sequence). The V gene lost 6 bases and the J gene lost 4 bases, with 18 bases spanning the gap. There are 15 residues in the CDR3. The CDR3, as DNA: TGCAGTGCCTCCTCGCGGGGGGGTTATAATGAAAAACTGTTTTTT. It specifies CSASSRGGYNEKLFF.

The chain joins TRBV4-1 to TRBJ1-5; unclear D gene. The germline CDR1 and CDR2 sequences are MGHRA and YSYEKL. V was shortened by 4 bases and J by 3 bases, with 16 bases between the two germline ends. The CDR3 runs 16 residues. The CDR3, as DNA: TGCGCCAGCAGCCCCGCCTCTGACGGCCTCAATCAGCCCCAGCATTTT. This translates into CASSPASDGLNQPQHF.

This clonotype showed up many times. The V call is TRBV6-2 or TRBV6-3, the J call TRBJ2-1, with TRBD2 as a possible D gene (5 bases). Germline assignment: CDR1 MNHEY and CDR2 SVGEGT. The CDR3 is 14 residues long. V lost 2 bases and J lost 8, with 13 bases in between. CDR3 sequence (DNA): TGTGCCAGCAGTTACCAACGCAGGAGGCATGAGCAGTTCTTC. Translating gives CASSYQRRRHEQFF.

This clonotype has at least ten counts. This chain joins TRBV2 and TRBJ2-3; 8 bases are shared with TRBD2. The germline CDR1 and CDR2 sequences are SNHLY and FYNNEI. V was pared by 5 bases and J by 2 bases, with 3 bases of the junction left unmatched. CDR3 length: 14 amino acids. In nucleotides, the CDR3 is TGTGCCAGCAGTCGCGGACTAGCCACAGATACGCAGTATTTT. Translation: CASSRGLATDTQYF.

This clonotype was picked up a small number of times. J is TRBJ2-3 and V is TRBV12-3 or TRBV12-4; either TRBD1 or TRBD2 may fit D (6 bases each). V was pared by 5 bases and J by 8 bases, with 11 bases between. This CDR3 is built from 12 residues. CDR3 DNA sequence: TGTGCCAGCAGTGCACAGGGAGGTACGCAGTATTTT. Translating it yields CASSAQGGTQYF.

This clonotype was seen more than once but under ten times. The CDR3 DNA reads as TGCGCCAGCAGCCAAGCGGAGGCTATAAATGAAAAACTGTTTTTT. Residues: CASSQAEAINEKLFF. The rearrangement uses TRBV4-1 and TRBJ1-4, with D unclear. V shed 1 base and J shed 5 bases, with 11 bases lying between them. Germline CDR1 is MGHRA and CDR2 is YSYEKL. CDR3 length: 15 residues.

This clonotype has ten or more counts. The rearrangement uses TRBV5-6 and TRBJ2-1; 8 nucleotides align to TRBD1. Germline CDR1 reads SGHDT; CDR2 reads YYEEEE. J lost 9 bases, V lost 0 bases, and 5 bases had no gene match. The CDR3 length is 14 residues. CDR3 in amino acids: CASSLGQGAGEQFF. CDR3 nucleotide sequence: TGTGCCAGCAGCTTGGGGCAGGGGGCAGGTGAGCAGTTCTTC.

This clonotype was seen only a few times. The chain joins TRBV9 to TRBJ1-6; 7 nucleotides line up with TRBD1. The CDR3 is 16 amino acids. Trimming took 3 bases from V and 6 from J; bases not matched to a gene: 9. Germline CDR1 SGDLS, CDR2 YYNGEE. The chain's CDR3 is CASSGPETGLNSPLHF. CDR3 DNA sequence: TGTGCCAGCAGCGGACCAGAGACAGGGCTTAATTCACCCCTCCACTTT.

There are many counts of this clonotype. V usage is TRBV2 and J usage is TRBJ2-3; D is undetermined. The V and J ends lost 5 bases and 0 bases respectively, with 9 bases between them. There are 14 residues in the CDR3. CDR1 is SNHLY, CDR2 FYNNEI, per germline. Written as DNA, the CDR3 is TGTGCCAGCAGTCCATCTCCCAGCACAGATACGCAGTATTTT. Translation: CASSPSPSTDTQYF.

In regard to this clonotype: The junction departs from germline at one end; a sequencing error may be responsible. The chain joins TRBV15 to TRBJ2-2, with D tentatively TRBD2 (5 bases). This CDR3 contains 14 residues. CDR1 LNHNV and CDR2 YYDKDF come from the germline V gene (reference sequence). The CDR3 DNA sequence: TGTGCCACCGGCAGCCCCGAGAGGGCCGGGGAGCTGTTTTTT. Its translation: CATGSPERAGELFF. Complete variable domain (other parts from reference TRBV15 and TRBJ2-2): DAMVIQNPRYQVTQFGKPVTLSCSQTLNHNVMYWYQQKSSQAPKLLFHYYDKDFNNEADTPDNFQSRRPNTSFCFLDIRSPGLGDTAMYLCATGSPERAGELFFGEGSRLTVL.

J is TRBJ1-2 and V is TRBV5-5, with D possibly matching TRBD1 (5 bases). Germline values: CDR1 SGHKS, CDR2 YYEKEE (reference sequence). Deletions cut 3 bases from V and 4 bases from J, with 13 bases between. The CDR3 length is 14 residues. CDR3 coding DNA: TGTGCCAGCAGCTCGATCGCGGGACCCTATGGCTACACCTTC. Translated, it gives CASSSIAGPYGYTF.

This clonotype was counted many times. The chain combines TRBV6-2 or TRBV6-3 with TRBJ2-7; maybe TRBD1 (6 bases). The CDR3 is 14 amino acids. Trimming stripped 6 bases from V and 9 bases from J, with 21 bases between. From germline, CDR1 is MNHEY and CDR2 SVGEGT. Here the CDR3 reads CASSNRDTPVRQYF. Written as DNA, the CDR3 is TGTGCCAGCAGCAACCGGGACACTCCTGTGAGGCAGTACTTC.

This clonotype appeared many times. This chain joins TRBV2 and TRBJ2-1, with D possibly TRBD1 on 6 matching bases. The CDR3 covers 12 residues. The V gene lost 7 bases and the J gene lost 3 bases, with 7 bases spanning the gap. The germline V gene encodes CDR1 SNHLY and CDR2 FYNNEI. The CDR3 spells CASIGGYNEQFF. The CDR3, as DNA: TGTGCCAGCATAGGGGGCTACAATGAGCAGTTCTTC.

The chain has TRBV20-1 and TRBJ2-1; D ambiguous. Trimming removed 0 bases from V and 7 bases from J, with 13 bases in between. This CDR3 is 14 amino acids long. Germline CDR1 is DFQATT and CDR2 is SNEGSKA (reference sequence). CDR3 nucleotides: TGCAGTGCTAGAGATGGGTCGTCGGATAATGAGCAGTTCTTC. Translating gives CSARDGSSDNEQFF.

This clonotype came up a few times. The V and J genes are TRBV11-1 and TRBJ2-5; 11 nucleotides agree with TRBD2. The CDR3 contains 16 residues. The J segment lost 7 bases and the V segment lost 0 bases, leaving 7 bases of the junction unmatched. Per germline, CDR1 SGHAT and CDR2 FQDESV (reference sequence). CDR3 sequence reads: CASSLATSGGMLTQYF. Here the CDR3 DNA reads TGTGCCAGCAGCTTAGCAACTAGCGGGGGAATGTTGACCCAGTACTTC.

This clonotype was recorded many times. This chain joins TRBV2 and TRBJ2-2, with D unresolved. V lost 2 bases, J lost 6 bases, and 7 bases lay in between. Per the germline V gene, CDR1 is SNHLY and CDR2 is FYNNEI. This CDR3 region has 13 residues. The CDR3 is CASSESGSGELFF. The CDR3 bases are TGTGCCAGCAGTGAATCCGGGTCCGGGGAGCTGTTTTTT.

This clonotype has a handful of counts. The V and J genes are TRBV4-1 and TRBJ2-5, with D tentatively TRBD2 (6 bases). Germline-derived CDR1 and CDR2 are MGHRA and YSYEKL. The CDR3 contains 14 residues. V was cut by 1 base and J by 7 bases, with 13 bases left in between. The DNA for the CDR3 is TGCGCCAGCAGCCAAGTCACACTAGCCTCGACCCAGTACTTC. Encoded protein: CASSQVTLASTQYF.

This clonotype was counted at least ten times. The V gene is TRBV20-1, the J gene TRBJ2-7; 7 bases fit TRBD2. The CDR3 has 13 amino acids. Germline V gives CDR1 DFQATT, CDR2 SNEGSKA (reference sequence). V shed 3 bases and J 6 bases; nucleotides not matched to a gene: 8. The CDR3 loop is CSASSVTSTEQYF. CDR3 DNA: TGCAGTGCTAGTTCCGTGACTAGCACCGAGCAGTACTTC.

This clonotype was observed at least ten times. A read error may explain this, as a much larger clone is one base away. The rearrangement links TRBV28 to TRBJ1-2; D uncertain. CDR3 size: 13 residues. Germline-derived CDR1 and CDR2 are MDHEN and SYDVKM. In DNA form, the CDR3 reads TGTGCCAGCAGTCTGACTGGGAACGATGGCTACGCCTTC. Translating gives CASSLTGNDGYAF.